This TCR beta chain stems from a study of T cells in Graves' hyperthyroidism and ophthalmopathy. Study-level results: Most thyroid-expanded clonotypes above 0.001 were also found in blood.

Amplified regions were TCR beta CDR3 sequences from RNA transcripts. Researchers ran a first-round RT-PCR on the TCR CDR3 using the HTBI primer set. MiXCR, run by TCRdb on the multiplex PCR reads, gives a single entry per CDR3 protein. The sample carries 660,000 or so distinct CDR3 sequences, over 40% recorded once. Points on this clonotype: The target antigen is unknown.

This CDR3 has 13 residues. V was cut by 6 bases and J by 4 bases, with 12 bases left in between. Per germline, CDR1 SNHLY and CDR2 FYNNEI. The sequencing input was peripheral blood or thyroid tissue (not recorded which). This TCR was sampled from an adult man with Graves' disease, either hyperthyroidism or ophthalmopathy (not recorded which). The V call is TRBV2, the J call TRBJ1-1; the D gene is possibly TRBD1 (5 bases). The CDR3 sequence is CASRGTVITEAFF. DNA for the CDR3: TGTGCCAGCAGAGGGACGGTGATCACTGAAGCTTTCTTT.